These T cell receptor beta chains were read from a single sample in a study of T cell changes during pregnancy in multiple sclerosis. The data were produced by immunoSEQ multiplex PCR, yet TCRdb's version contains in-frame clones alone and is incomplete. The table has some 80,000 clones, about 90% seen once. Sequences were derived from peripheral blood, sampled in the first trimester of pregnancy. The receptors were sampled from a female donor in good health, enrolled as a control in a pregnancy study. Both conserved end residues are trimmed from each CDR3. The D gene is left open where the match is weak.

D gene: TRBD1; J gene: TRBJ1-1; V gene: TRBV19; CDR3 protein: ASSRWTGDTEAF
D gene: -; J gene: TRBJ2-7; V gene: TRBV21-1; CDR3 protein: ASSKEGTSGGVYEQY
D gene: TRBD2; J gene: TRBJ2-1; V gene: TRBV14; CDR3 protein: ASSPLTGGLYNEQF
D gene: -; J gene: TRBJ2-7; V gene: TRBV6-1; CDR3 protein: ASSVTGTLDYEQY
D gene: -; J gene: TRBJ1-3; V gene: TRBV28; CDR3 protein: ASSLYPERSSGNTIY
D gene: TRBD1; J gene: TRBJ1-2; V gene: TRBV5-1; CDR3 protein: ASSAGQGNGYT
D gene: -; J gene: TRBJ1-5; V gene: TRBV5-5; CDR3 protein: ASSYAQVNQPQH
D gene: -; J gene: TRBJ1-4; V gene: TRBV15; CDR3 protein: ATSRDHPQGGEKLF
D gene: -; J gene: TRBJ1-5; V gene: TRBV19; CDR3 protein: ASSIVGRDDQPQH
D gene: -; J gene: TRBJ1-5; V gene: TRBV7-9; CDR3 protein: ASSFSSQPQH
D gene: TRBD1; J gene: TRBJ1-4; V gene: TRBV19; CDR3 protein: ASSSGQGGEKLF
D gene: -; J gene: TRBJ2-5; V gene: TRBV5-1; CDR3 protein: ASSSLGEQETQY
D gene: -; J gene: TRBJ1-4; V gene: TRBV6-1; CDR3 protein: ASTPRRGTDEKLF
D gene: TRBD2; J gene: TRBJ2-3; V gene: TRBV5-1; CDR3 protein: ASSLGTSTSTDTQY
D gene: -; J gene: TRBJ1-1; V gene: TRBV2; CDR3 protein: ASSANREISEAF
D gene: TRBD1; J gene: TRBJ2-7; V gene: TRBV30; CDR3 protein: AWRGDSSYEQY
D gene: -; J gene: TRBJ2-7; V gene: TRBV6-5; CDR3 protein: ASSKQGSSSYEQY
D gene: -; J gene: TRBJ2-1; V gene: TRBV7-6; CDR3 protein: ASSLVGRAGGSYNEQF
D gene: TRBD1; J gene: TRBJ2-3; V gene: TRBV2; CDR3 protein: ASSPRTGATTDTQY
D gene: TRBD1; J gene: TRBJ1-2; V gene: TRBV5-4; CDR3 protein: ASSLEGARGYT
D gene: TRBD1; J gene: TRBJ2-6; V gene: TRBV16; CDR3 protein: ASSQGQGVSSGANVLT
D gene: TRBD1; J gene: TRBJ2-7; V gene: TRBV29-1; CDR3 protein: SAVPGGGNEQY
D gene: -; J gene: TRBJ1-5; V gene: TRBV19; CDR3 protein: ASRVSGSNQPQH
D gene: TRBD1; J gene: TRBJ2-2; V gene: TRBV5-1; CDR3 protein: ASSLAVTGASTGELF
D gene: -; J gene: TRBJ1-2; V gene: TRBV4-3; CDR3 protein: ASSRNRGGAVDYGYT
D gene: -; J gene: TRBJ2-7; V gene: TRBV11-2; CDR3 protein: ASRLGPEQY
D gene: -; J gene: TRBJ1-1; V gene: TRBV21-1; CDR3 protein: ASSKPGRDTEAF
D gene: -; J gene: TRBJ1-3; V gene: TRBV6-1; CDR3 protein: ASSEVGGFSGNTIY
D gene: -; J gene: TRBJ1-5; V gene: TRBV5-5; CDR3 protein: ASSFGGYQPQH
D gene: TRBD2; J gene: TRBJ2-3; V gene: TRBV4-3; CDR3 protein: ASSQVSMAGALVADTQY
D gene: TRBD1; J gene: TRBJ1-1; V gene: TRBV7-2; CDR3 protein: ASSRPDRGLRGTEAF
D gene: -; J gene: TRBJ2-3; V gene: TRBV27; CDR3 protein: ASSFSASTDTQY
D gene: TRBD2; J gene: TRBJ2-7; V gene: TRBV7-2; CDR3 protein: ASSPSGIKAYEQY
D gene: TRBD2; J gene: TRBJ2-2; V gene: TRBV6-5; CDR3 protein: ASSYATSGSSGELF
D gene: -; J gene: TRBJ1-1; V gene: TRBV4-1; CDR3 protein: ASSPGGGRWTEAF
D gene: -; J gene: TRBJ1-6; V gene: TRBV7-9; CDR3 protein: ASSVFRTAYNSPLH
D gene: TRBD1; J gene: TRBJ1-2; V gene: TRBV19; CDR3 protein: ASSPYRGTGYGYT
D gene: TRBD1; J gene: TRBJ1-6; V gene: TRBV30; CDR3 protein: AWSGLTGPDSPLH